This T cell receptor beta chain was retrieved from a study of blood T cell repertoires in COVID-19. The repertoire was sequenced with immunoSEQ multiplex PCR; TCRdb's copy has only in-frame clones and lacks some. The data contain around 260,000 clones, less than 90% of them singletons. There are 15 residues in the CDR3. CDR1 is MGHDK, CDR2 SYGVNS, per germline. The V and J ends lost 6 bases and 6 bases respectively, with 20 bases between them. Sequencing input: peripheral blood. The TCR was taken from a man aged 60 to 69 with acute or convalescent COVID-19. The V gene is TRBV25-1, the J gene TRBJ1-1; tentatively, D is TRBD1 (6 bases). CDR3 bases: TGTGCCAGCAGCCTAACCCTACAGGGTCGAGCTGAAGCTTTCTTT. Translation: CASSLTLQGRAEAFF.